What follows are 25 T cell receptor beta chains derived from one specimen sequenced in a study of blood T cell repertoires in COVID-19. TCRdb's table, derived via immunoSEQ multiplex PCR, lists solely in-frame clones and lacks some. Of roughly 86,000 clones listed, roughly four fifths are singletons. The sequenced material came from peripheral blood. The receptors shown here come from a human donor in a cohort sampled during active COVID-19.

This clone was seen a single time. The CDR3 spells CASSPGGLAIRYEQYF. As DNA, the CDR3 is TGTGCCAGCAGCCCGGGGGGACTAGCGATTCGCTACGAGCAGTACTTC. The chain employs TRBV7-2 and TRBJ2-7, with 10 positions matching TRBD2. The CDR3 is 16 amino acids. CDR1 is SGHTA and CDR2 is FQGNSA in the germline V gene. V lost 5 bases and J lost 3; bases outside the gene matches: 10.

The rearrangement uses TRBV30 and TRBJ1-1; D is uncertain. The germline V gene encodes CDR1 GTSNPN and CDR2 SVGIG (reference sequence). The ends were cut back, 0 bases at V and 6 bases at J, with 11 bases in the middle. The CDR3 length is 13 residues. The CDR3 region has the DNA TGTGCCTGGAGTGTACTGGCAGGTTCTGAAGCTTTCTTT. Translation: CAWSVLAGSEAFF.

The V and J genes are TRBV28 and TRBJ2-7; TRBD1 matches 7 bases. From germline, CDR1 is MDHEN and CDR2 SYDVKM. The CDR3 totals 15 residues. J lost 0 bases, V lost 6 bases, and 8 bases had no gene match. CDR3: CASSSGQLYSYEQYF. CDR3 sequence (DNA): TGTGCCAGCAGCTCGGGACAGTTATACTCCTACGAGCAGTACTTC.

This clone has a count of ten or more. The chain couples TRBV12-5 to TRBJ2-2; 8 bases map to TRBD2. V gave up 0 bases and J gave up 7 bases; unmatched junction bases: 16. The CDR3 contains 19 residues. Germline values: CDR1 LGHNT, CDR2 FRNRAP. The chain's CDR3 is CASGLVSDGRVGIGGELFF. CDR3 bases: TGTGCTAGTGGTTTGGTATCCGACGGGAGGGTGGGCATTGGCGGGGAGCTGTTTTTT.

CDR3 region: CASSGRGAGELFF. The DNA of the CDR3 is TGTGCCAGCAGTGGTCGGGGGGCCGGGGAGCTGTTTTTT. The rearrangement links TRBV2 to TRBJ2-2, with TRBD2 matching 7 bases. Germline V CDR1 and CDR2: SNHLY, FYNNEI. V lost 4 bases to trimming and J lost 6 bases; unmatched junction nucleotides: 2. The CDR3 sequence is 13 residues long.

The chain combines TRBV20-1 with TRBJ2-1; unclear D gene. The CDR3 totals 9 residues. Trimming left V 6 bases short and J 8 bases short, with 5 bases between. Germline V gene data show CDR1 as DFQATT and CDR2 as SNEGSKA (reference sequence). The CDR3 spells CSALDEQFF. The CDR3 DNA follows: TGCAGTGCACTCGATGAGCAGTTCTTC.

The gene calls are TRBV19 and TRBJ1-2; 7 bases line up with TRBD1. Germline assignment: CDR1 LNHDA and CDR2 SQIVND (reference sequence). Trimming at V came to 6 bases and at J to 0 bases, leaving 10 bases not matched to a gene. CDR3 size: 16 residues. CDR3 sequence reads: CASSPTLGTANYGYTF. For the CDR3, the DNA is TGTGCCAGTAGCCCTACTCTCGGGACAGCTAACTATGGCTACACCTTC.

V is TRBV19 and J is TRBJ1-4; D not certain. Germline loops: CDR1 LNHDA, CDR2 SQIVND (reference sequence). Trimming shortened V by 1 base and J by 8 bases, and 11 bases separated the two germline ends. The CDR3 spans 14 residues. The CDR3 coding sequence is TGTGCCAGTAGTATAGGGCAGACAATCGAAAAACTGTTTTTT. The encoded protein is CASSIGQTIEKLFF.

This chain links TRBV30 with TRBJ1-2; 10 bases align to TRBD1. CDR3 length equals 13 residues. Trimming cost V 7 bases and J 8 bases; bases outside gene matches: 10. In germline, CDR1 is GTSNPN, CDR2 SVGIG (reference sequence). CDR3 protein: CAYRDRGFGGYTF. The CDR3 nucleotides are TGTGCCTATAGGGACAGGGGTTTCGGGGGCTACACCTTC.

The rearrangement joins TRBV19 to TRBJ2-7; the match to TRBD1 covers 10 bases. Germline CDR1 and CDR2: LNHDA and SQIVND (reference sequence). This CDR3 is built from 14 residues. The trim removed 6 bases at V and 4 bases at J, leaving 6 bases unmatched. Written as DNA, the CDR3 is TGTGCCAGTAGGATCGGGACAGGGGATTACGAGCAGTACTTC. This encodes CASRIGTGDYEQYF.

In DNA form, the CDR3 reads TGTGCCAGCAGCTACCGAGACAGGGTAACCGGGGAGCTGTTTTTT. Translating it yields CASSYRDRVTGELFF. The chain combines TRBV11-2 with TRBJ2-2, with TRBD1 matching 7 bases. CDR3 size: 15 residues. V shed 4 bases and J 5 bases; nucleotides not matched to a gene: 7. CDR1 is SGHAT, CDR2 FQNNGV, per germline.

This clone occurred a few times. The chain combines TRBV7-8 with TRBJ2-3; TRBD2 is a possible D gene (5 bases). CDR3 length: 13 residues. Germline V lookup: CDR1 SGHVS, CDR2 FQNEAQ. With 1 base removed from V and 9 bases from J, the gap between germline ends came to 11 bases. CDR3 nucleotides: TGTGCCAGCAGCTTAGACGGTGGGAGCACGCAGTATTTT. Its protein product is CASSLDGGSTQYF.

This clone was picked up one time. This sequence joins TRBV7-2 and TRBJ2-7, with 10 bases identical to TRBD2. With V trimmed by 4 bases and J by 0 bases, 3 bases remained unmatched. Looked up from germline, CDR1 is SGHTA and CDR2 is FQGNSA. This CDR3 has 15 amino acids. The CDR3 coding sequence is TGTGCCAGCAGCTCGGGACTAGCGAGCTCCTACGAGCAGTACTTC. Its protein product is CASSSGLASSYEQYF. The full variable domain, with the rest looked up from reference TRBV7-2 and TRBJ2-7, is GAGVSQSPSNKVTEKGKDVELRCDPISGHTALYWYRQSLGQGLEFLIYFQGNSAPDKSGLPSDRFSAERTGGSVSTLTIQRTQQEDSAVYLCASSSGLASSYEQYFGPGTRLTVT.

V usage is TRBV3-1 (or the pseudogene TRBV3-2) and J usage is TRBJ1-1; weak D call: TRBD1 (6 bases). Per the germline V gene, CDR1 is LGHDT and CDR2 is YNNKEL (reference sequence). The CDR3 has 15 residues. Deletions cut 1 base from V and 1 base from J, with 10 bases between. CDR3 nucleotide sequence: TGTGCCAGCAGCCAAGTGACAGGCGGGAACACTGAAGCTTTCTTT. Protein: CASSQVTGGNTEAFF.

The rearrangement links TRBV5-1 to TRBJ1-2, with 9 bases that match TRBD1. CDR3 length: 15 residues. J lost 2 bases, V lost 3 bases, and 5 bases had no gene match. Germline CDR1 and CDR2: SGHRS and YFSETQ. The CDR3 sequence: CASSSSGQGNYGYTF. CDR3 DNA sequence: TGCGCCAGCAGCTCTAGTGGACAGGGGAACTATGGCTACACCTTC.

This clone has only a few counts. CDR3 region: CASSLYGANVLTF. The DNA of the CDR3 is TGTGCCAGCAGTTTGTATGGGGCCAACGTCCTGACTTTC. This chain uses TRBV28 with TRBJ2-6, with D unresolved. The length of the CDR3 is 13 residues. V lost 3 bases and J lost 3, with 3 bases in between. Germline values: CDR1 MDHEN, CDR2 SYDVKM.

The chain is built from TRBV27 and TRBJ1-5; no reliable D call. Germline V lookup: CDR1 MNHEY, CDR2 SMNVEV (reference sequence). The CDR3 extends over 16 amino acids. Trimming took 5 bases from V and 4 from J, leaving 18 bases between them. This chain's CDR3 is CASSPGLWQINQPQHF. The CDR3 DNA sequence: TGTGCCAGCAGTCCCGGGTTATGGCAAATTAATCAGCCCCAGCATTTT.

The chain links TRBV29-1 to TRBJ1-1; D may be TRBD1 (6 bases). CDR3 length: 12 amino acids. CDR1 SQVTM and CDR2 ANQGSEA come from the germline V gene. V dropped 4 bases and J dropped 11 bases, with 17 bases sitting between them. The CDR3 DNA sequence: TGCAGCGTTGGGGGGGGCGCCTCTGGTGCTTTCTTT. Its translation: CSVGGGASGAFF. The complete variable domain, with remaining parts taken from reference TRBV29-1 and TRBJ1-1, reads SAVISQKPSRDICQRGTSLTIQCQVDSQVTMMFWYRQQPGQSLTLIATANQGSEATYESGFVIDKFPISRPNLTFSTLTVSNMSPEDSSIYLCSVGGGASGAFFGQGTRLTVV.

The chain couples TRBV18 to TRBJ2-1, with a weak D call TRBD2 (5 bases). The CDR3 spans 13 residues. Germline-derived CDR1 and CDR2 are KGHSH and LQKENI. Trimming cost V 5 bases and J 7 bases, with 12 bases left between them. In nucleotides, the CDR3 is TGTGCCAGCTCAGGGCAGGAGGTAAATGAGCAGTTCTTC. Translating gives CASSGQEVNEQFF.

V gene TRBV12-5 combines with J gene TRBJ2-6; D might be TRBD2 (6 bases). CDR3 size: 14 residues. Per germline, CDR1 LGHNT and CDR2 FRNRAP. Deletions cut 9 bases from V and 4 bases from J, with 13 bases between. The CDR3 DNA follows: TGTGCTAGGAACGGGGGATCCGGGGCCAACGTCCTGACTTTC. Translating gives CARNGGSGANVLTF. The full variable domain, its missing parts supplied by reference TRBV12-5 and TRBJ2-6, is DARVTQTPRHKVTEMGQEVTMRCQPILGHNTVFWYRQTMMQGLELLAYFRNRAPLDDSGMPKDRFSAEMPDATLATLKIQPSEPRDSAVYFCARNGGSGANVLTFGAGSRLTVL.

CDR3 in DNA: TGTGCCAGCAGTTATAGCGTGGCTAGCGGGGGCGAAACCGGGGAGCTGTTTTTT. Translation: CASSYSVASGGETGELFF. The genes are TRBV6-2 or TRBV6-3 and TRBJ2-2, with 10 bases lining up with TRBD2. The CDR3 consists of 18 residues. After removal of 3 bases from V and 5 bases from J, the junction contained 12 bases not matched to a gene. Per germline, CDR1 MNHEY and CDR2 SVGEGT.

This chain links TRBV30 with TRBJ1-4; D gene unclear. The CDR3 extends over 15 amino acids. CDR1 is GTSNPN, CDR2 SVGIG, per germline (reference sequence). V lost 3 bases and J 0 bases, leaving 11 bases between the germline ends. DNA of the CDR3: TGTGCCTGGAGGGGTAGCGGGGCAACTAATGAAAAACTGTTTTTT. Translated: CAWRGSGATNEKLFF.

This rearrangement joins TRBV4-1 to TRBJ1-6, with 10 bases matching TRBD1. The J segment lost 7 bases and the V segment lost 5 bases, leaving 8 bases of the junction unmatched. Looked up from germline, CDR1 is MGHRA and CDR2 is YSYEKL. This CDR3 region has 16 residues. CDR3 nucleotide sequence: TGCGCCAGCAGCGAAGGGGACAGGGGCAGGAATTCACCCCTCCACTTT. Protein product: CASSEGDRGRNSPLHF.

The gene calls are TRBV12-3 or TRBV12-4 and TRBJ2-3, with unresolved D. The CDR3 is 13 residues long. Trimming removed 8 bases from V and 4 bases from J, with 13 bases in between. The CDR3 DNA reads TGTGCCAGCCGCCGCGTAGTCGCAGATACGCAGTATTTT. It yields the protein CASRRVVADTQYF.

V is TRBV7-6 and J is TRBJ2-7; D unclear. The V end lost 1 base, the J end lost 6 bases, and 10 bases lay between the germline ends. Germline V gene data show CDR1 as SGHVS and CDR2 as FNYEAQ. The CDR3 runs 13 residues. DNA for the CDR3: TGTGCCAGCAGCTTAGAACAATCTGCCGAGCAGTACTTC. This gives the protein CASSLEQSAEQYF.